Each of the 10 T cell receptor beta chains below was sequenced from the same sample in a study of PD-L1 blockade in urothelial cancer (dated by TCRdb to the late 2010s). Library preparation was by the immunoSEQ multiplex PCR assay. TCRdb carries this immuneACCESS record with in-frame sequences only. Its versions omit some clonotypes, under half of them owing to an unresolved V gene in the studies checked, with the rest unexplained. Present in this sample are 40,000 to 50,000 clones, around 84% of which were seen just once. The ten largest make up 3.2% of the sample. In the paper's terms, the time point label means: pretreatment peripheral blood. This specimen was PBMCs, taken around atezolizumab (anti-PD-L1) treatment. Source of these receptors: a man between 70 and 80 years old with urothelial cancer.

The chain combines TRBV7-8 with TRBJ2-1, with a tentative D call TRBD1 (5 bases). Germline V gene data show CDR1 as SGHVS and CDR2 as FQNEAQ. The CDR3 loop spans 13 amino acids. Trimming took 3 bases from V and 6 from J, leaving 9 bases between them. This CDR3 is CASSLDRGNEQFF. The CDR3 DNA follows: TGTGCCAGCAGCTTGGATAGGGGCAATGAGCAGTTCTTC.

The chain joins TRBV7-9 to TRBJ1-5; a weak D match, TRBD1 (5 bases). This CDR3 is 16 amino acids long. Trimming removed 5 bases at V and 2 bases at J, with 16 bases between. Germline V gene data show CDR1 as SEHNR and CDR2 as FQNEAQ (reference sequence). As DNA, the CDR3 is TGTGCCAGCAGCCCCCTGGTGGGGGGTCGCAATCAGCCCCAGCATTTT. Translated, it gives CASSPLVGGRNQPQHF.

This chain uses TRBV7-6 with TRBJ2-5; possible D gene TRBD1, 6 bases. The CDR3 totals 16 residues. The V end was cut by 3 bases, the J end by 1 base, with 15 bases between. Germline lookup yields CDR1 SGHVS and CDR2 FNYEAQ. CDR3 coding DNA: TGTGCCAGCAGCTTGCCCTGGGGCAGGGGCCAAGAGACCCAGTACTTC. This sequence encodes CASSLPWGRGQETQYF. The whole variable domain, filled in from reference TRBV7-6 and TRBJ2-5, reads GAGVSQSPRYKVTKRGQDVALRCDPISGHVSLYWYRQALGQGPEFLTYFNYEAQQDKSGLPNDRFSAERPEGSISTLTIQRTEQRDSAMYRCASSLPWGRGQETQYFGPGTRLLVL.

The chain carries TRBV9 and TRBJ1-4, with 8 bases that match TRBD1. This CDR3 region has 14 residues. Germline V gives CDR1 SGDLS, CDR2 YYNGEE. V shed 3 bases, J shed 8 bases, and the junction held 6 bases outside the gene matches. The CDR3 loop reads CASSETGGREKLFF. CDR3 nucleotide sequence: TGTGCCAGCAGCGAAACAGGGGGGAGGGAAAAACTGTTTTTT.

The chain is built from TRBV7-2 and TRBJ2-1; perhaps TRBD2 as D (5 bases). The ends were cut back, 0 bases at V and 8 bases at J, with 5 bases in the middle. CDR3 length equals 12 residues. The germline CDR1 and CDR2 sequences are SGHTA and FQGNSA. This CDR3 reads CASSLARDEQFF. The CDR3 DNA reads as TGTGCCAGCAGCTTAGCGCGGGATGAGCAGTTCTTC.

CDR3 protein: CASSFFGTPFGYTF. CDR3 bases: TGTGCCAGCAGCTTTTTTGGGACACCGTTCGGCTACACCTTC. The gene calls are TRBV5-6 and TRBJ1-2; possibly TRBD1 for D (6 bases). The V gene's germline CDR1 is SGHDT and CDR2 YYEEEE. CDR3 size: 14 residues. V shed 2 bases and J shed 8 bases, with 16 bases lying between them. Full variable domain (rest looked up from reference TRBV5-6 and TRBJ1-2): DAGVTQSPTHLIKTRGQQVTLRCSPKSGHDTVSWYQQALGQGPQFIFQYYEEEERQRGNFPDRFSGHQFPNYSSELNVNALLLGDSALYLCASSFFGTPFGYTFGSGTRLTVV.

As DNA, the CDR3 is TGTGCCAGCAGCAACTCACTAGAGGGTGAGCAGTTCTTC. Translating it yields CASSNSLEGEQFF. V gene TRBV7-3 combines with J gene TRBJ2-1, with D perhaps matching TRBD2 (5 bases). Between the trimmed V and J ends, which lost 5 bases and 9 bases, there was a span of 14 bases. Germline V lookup: CDR1 SGHTA, CDR2 FQGTGA. The CDR3 extends over 13 amino acids.

The chain has TRBV15 and TRBJ1-5; TRBD1 is a possible D gene (6 bases). CDR1 LNHNV and CDR2 YYDKDF come from the germline V gene (reference sequence). CDR3 length: 14 residues. The V end lost 5 bases, the J end lost 3 bases, and 11 bases lay between the germline ends. CDR3 amino acids: CATSPRGTNQPQHF. CDR3 nucleotides: TGTGCCACCAGCCCCAGGGGTACCAATCAGCCCCAGCATTTT.

This sequence joins TRBV19 and TRBJ2-1, with 12 bases identical to TRBD2. J lost 3 bases, V lost 10 bases, and 1 base had no gene match. CDR1 LNHDA and CDR2 SQIVND come from the germline V gene (reference sequence). The CDR3 has 13 residues. CDR3: CATGLAGYNEQFF. CDR3 DNA sequence: TGTGCCACGGGACTAGCGGGCTACAATGAGCAGTTCTTC.

This rearrangement joins TRBV9 to TRBJ1-3, with 7 bases that match TRBD1. This CDR3 region has 15 residues. Germline V gene data show CDR1 as SGDLS and CDR2 as YYNGEE. Germline trimming cut 0 bases from V and 4 bases from J; bases unmatched to any gene: 4. CDR3 residues: CASSVAQGVGNTIYF. CDR3 sequence (DNA): TGTGCCAGCAGCGTAGCCCAGGGGGTAGGAAACACCATATATTTT. The full variable domain, with the rest looked up from reference TRBV9 and TRBJ1-3, is DSGVTQTPKHLITATGQRVTLRCSPRSGDLSVYWYQQSLDQGLQFLIQYYNGEERAKGNILERFSAQQFPDLHSELNLSSLELGDSALYFCASSVAQGVGNTIYFGEGSWLTVV.